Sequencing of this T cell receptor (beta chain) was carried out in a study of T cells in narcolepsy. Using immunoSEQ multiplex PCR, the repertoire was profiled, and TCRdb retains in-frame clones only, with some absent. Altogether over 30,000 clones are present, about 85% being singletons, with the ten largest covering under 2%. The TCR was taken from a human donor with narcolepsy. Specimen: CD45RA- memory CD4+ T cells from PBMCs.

The CDR3 sequence is CASSSRTGRGYTF. DNA of the CDR3: TGTGCCAGTAGTTCGCGGACAGGCCGGGGCTACACCTTC. This chain uses TRBV19 with TRBJ1-2, with 7 bases aligning to TRBD1. Losses at the gene ends were 5 bases for V and 8 bases for J; bases not matched to a gene: 8. This CDR3 spans 13 amino acids. Germline V gene lookup returns CDR1 LNHDA and CDR2 SQIVND (reference sequence). Supplemented by reference TRBV19 and TRBJ1-2, the full variable domain reads DGGITQSPKYLFRKEGQNVTLSCEQNLNHDAMYWYRQDPGQGLRLIYYSQIVNDFQKGDIAEGYSVSREKKESFPLTVTSAQKNPTAFYLCASSSRTGRGYTFGSGTRLTVV.